The 5 T cell receptor beta chains below all came from one sample that was sequenced in a study of blood T cells in healthy people across ages. Through a sample-barcoded 5' primer and a J-beta primer mix, a second PCR was run for 7 to 11 cycles. TCRdb reanalysed the 5' RACE reads using MiXCR and keeps one entry per CDR3 protein. The sample yields about 2 million distinct CDR3 sequences, 40% to 55% seen once. The sequencing sample was made of blood. The receptors come from a woman between 40 and 55 years old in good health.

CDR3 DNA sequence: TGTGCCAGCAGTCCCCCGGGGACGATGAAGAACACTGAAGCTTTCTTT. It codes for CASSPPGTMKNTEAFF. The chain carries TRBV6-2 or TRBV6-3 and TRBJ1-1, with D possibly matching TRBD1 (5 bases). This CDR3 region has 16 residues. Trimming shortened V by 5 bases and J by 1 base, and 17 bases separated the two germline ends. Germline lookup yields CDR1 MNHEY and CDR2 SVGEGT.

This rearrangement joins TRBV7-2 to TRBJ2-1; tentative D call: TRBD1 (6 bases). Germline V gives CDR1 SGHTA, CDR2 FQGNSA. This CDR3 contains 15 residues. Trimming took off 4 bases at V and 2 bases at J, with 12 bases between the two ends. The CDR3 DNA sequence: TGTGCCAGCAGCTATGGAAGACAGGCCTACAATGAGCAGTTCTTC. Protein product: CASSYGRQAYNEQFF.

The genes are TRBV21-1 and TRBJ2-5; the table calls TRBD1, which could not be checked here. The J call is uncertain, as TRBJ2-7 better fits the DNA end. TRBV21-1 is given as a pseudogene. The CDR3 totals 15 residues. The CDR3 loop reads CASSKPPEGGGEQYF. For the CDR3, the DNA is TGTGCCAGCAGCAAACCCCCTGAAGGGGGCGGCGAGCAGTACTTC.

CDR3 amino acids: CASSQLSPGTDTQYF. In nucleotides, the CDR3 is TGTGCCAGCAGCCAATTGAGTCCAGGCACAGATACGCAGTATTTT. The chain uses TRBV4-2 and TRBJ2-3; D gene uncertain. Germline CDR1 is LGHNA and CDR2 is YNFKEQ. V dropped 2 bases and J dropped 1 base, with 10 bases sitting between them. This CDR3 is 15 amino acids long.

The chain links TRBV6-5 to TRBJ2-7; 14 nucleotides align to TRBD2. The CDR3 consists of 13 residues. Unmatched junction bases numbered 3, after V lost 10 bases and J lost 4 bases. Germline CDR1 is MNHEY and CDR2 is SVGAGI. The CDR3 DNA sequence: TGTGCCACCAGGACTAGCGGGGGGTACGAGCAGTACTTC. Its translation: CATRTSGGYEQYF.